The clone carrying this T cell receptor (beta chain) was observed once. The assay was immunoSEQ multiplex PCR, and TCRdb's table has in-frame clones only and misses some. The table includes 1.4 million or so clones, approximately 98.5% detected once. The data belong to a study of shared clonotypes between healthy human individuals. Germline CDR1 and CDR2: SGHKS and YYEKEE (reference sequence). V shed 2 bases and J shed 1 base, with 15 bases lying between them. The CDR3 spans 17 residues. The V call is TRBV5-5, the J call TRBJ2-2; D perhaps matches TRBD1 (5 bases). What was sequenced was naive CD4+ T cells sorted from blood. The sample's subset: CD45RA+ positively selected. The sequence derives from a man younger than 40 in good health. The chain's CDR3 is CASSFWARAENTGELFF. The CDR3 DNA is TGTGCCAGCAGCTTTTGGGCCAGGGCAGAGAACACCGGGGAGCTGTTTTTT.